Sequencing of this TCR beta chain was carried out in a study of graft-versus-host responses after intestinal transplantation. V was pared by 6 bases and J by 1 base, with 8 bases of the junction left unmatched. The CDR3 consists of 16 residues. Germline assignment: CDR1 ENHRY and CDR2 SYGVKD. Using immunoSEQ multiplex PCR, the repertoire was profiled, and TCRdb retains in-frame clones only, with some absent. This table has 75,000 to 90,000 clones, approximately 91% appearing once. To note about this clone: The antigen is unknown.

This receptor was identified in a human donor who received an intestinal transplant. This sample comprised unstimulated CD4+ T cells sorted from spleen or lymph node cells, obtained before intestinal transplant. The J gene is TRBJ1-1, the V gene TRBV10-3; 10 positions agree with TRBD1. The chain's CDR3 is CAISTGTGATNTEAFF. The CDR3 nucleotides are TGTGCCATCAGCACCGGGACAGGGGCAACGAACACTGAAGCTTTCTTT.